A selection of T cell receptor beta chains follows, all from one sample in a study of T cells in Graves' hyperthyroidism and ophthalmopathy. TCRdb independently ran MiXCR on the multiplex PCR reads; one entry per CDR3 protein. Of over 450,000 distinct CDR3 sequences listed, over 13% are singletons. Source material: blood. These receptors were obtained from a woman aged 18-29 years with Graves' hyperthyroidism. Each CDR3 is given with its conserved first and last residue. The D gene is left open where the match is weak. Size tells how often a clone was seen (once, few, many) or the class of an expanded clone, and some rows leave it out.

TRBV12-3/TRBV12-4	TRBD1	TRBJ1-1	-	TGTGCCAGCAGTAAAGCCGGGACAGGGGGCTTGAACACTGAAGCTTTCTTT	CASSKAGTGGLNTEAFF
TRBV2	-	TRBJ1-5	many	TGTGCCAGCAGTAAGGGCAATCAGCCCCAGCATTTT	CASSKGNQPQHF
TRBV19	-	TRBJ2-1	many	TGTGCCAGTACGAGCGACTTTATCAAAGGGAATGAGCAGTTCTTC	CASTSDFIKGNEQFF
TRBV6-5	-	TRBJ1-2	many	TGTGCCAGCAGTTACCGTCCATCTAACTATGGCTACACCTTC	CASSYRPSNYGYTF
TRBV12-5	-	TRBJ2-1	-	TGTGCTAGTGATTTCTGGCCACGCGATGAGCAGTTCTTC	CASDFWPRDEQFF
TRBV12-3/TRBV12-4	TRBD1	TRBJ1-5	many	TGTGCCAGCAGAGGACAGGGGGCATTTGCGGAGCCCCAGCATTTT	CASRGQGAFAEPQHF
TRBV30	-	TRBJ2-4	once	TGTGCCCGGAATATGCGGCTGGGATCCAAAAACATTCAGTACTTC	CARNMRLGSKNIQYF
TRBV12-3/TRBV12-4	TRBD2	TRBJ2-7	many	TGTGCCAGCAGGATAGCGGGAGGGAGGGCCTACGAGCAGTACTTC	CASRIAGGRAYEQYF
TRBV7-2	TRBD2	TRBJ2-1	-	TGTGCCAGCAGCCGTTCAGGGACTAGCGGTTCCAATGAGCAGTTCTTC	CASSRSGTSGSNEQFF
TRBV4-1	TRBD2	TRBJ2-7	many	TGCGCCAGCAGCCTCGGTGGGACTAGCGGGAGATCCTACGAGCAGTACTTC	CASSLGGTSGRSYEQYF
TRBV20-1	-	TRBJ2-3	-	TGCAGTGCAGCCACAGATACGCAGTATTTT	CSAATDTQYF
TRBV6-5	TRBD1	TRBJ1-1	-	TGTGCCAGCAGCTACAGGGGTATGAACACTGAAGCTTTCTTT	CASSYRGMNTEAFF
TRBV6-2/TRBV6-3	-	TRBJ2-7	many	TGTGCCAGCAGTGGGACACTCTACGAGCAGTACTTC	CASSGTLYEQYF
TRBV27	-	TRBJ1-1	many	TGTGCCAGCAGTTTTTCCGTGTTTGGGAACACTGAAGCTTTCTTT	CASSFSVFGNTEAFF
TRBV10-1	-	TRBJ2-2	-	TGCGCCAGCAGTGTGGCAGGGAGCGCCGGGGAGCTGTTTTTT	CASSVAGSAGELFF
TRBV20-1	-	TRBJ2-4	-	TGCAGTGCCACCAGGACGGATATATTCAAAAACATTCAGTACTTC	CSATRTDIFKNIQYF
TRBV11-2	-	TRBJ2-4	many	TGTGCCAGCAGCCCTCCCCTGGGGCAAGCCGGTCTTGACATTCAGTACTTC	CASSPPLGQAGLDIQYF
TRBV7-3	TRBD2	TRBJ2-1	many	TGTGCCAGCAGCTTAGCGGGAGGTAACGATGAGCAGTTCTTC	CASSLAGGNDEQFF
TRBV3-1	TRBD1	TRBJ2-3	many	TGTGCCAGCAGCCTCGGACAGGGGCGTATACTGGATACGCAGTATTTT	CASSLGQGRILDTQYF
TRBV4-1	TRBD2	TRBJ2-1	few	TGCGCCAGCAGTCAAACTAGCGTTAGGGGCCCCTACAATGAGCAGTTCTTC	CASSQTSVRGPYNEQFF
TRBV7-8	-	TRBJ1-2	few	TGTGCCAGCAGCTTAGCGCAGGGCTTAGGGTATGGCTACACCTTC	CASSLAQGLGYGYTF
TRBV19	-	TRBJ1-1	many	TGTGCCAGTAGTATAATGGCCATGAACACTGAAGCTTTCTTT	CASSIMAMNTEAFF
TRBV12-3/TRBV12-4	TRBD1	TRBJ2-7	many	TGTGCCAGCAGTGGACAGGGACTCTCCTACGAGCAGTACTTC	CASSGQGLSYEQYF
TRBV2	-	TRBJ1-1	many	TGTGCCAGCAGTGAAGCCAGGTTGAACACTGAAGCTTTCTTT	CASSEARLNTEAFF
TRBV10-3	-	TRBJ1-5	-	TGTGCCATCTCAGGGCTGTCCAATCAGCCCCAGCATTTT	CAISGLSNQPQHF
TRBV7-9	-	TRBJ1-2	-	TGTGCCAGCAGTTTATTGGGCAGGAGGGGTGGCTACACCTTC	CASSLLGRRGGYTF
TRBV6-5	-	TRBJ2-2	-	TGTGCCAGCAGTTACGTCCCAGTGACCGGGGAGCTGTTTTTT	CASSYVPVTGELFF
TRBV20-1	-	TRBJ1-2	once	TGCAGTGCTAGAGATAACGGAGGCTATGGCTACACCTTC	CSARDNGGYGYTF
TRBV2	-	TRBJ2-1	many	TGTGCCAGCAGTAACCAAGGGAGCCGCACTTGGTTCTTC	CASSNQGSRTWFF
TRBV7-9	-	TRBJ2-3	many	TGTGCCAGCAGCTTACGATCGGGAGTGACAGATACGCAGTATTTT	CASSLRSGVTDTQYF
TRBV6-1	-	TRBJ2-1	many	TGTGCCAGCAGTTTTTTTTCTAGGGATGGGGAGCAGTTCTTC	CASSFFSRDGEQFF
TRBV6-1	-	TRBJ1-4	many	TGTGCCCTAGGGGGGACTTCCTCGGAAAAACTGTTTTTT	CALGGTSSEKLFF
TRBV10-3	-	TRBJ2-2	few	TGTGCCATCAGTGAGGAAGGGAGTGAAGGCGGGGAGCTGTTTTTT	CAISEEGSEGGELFF
TRBV27	-	TRBJ2-1	many	TGTGCCAGCAGTTTCCTCCCGCGGGAAAGTTGGGAGCAGTTCTTC	CASSFLPRESWEQFF
TRBV25-1	-	TRBJ1-1	-	TGTGCCAGCACAACTTTGATGAACACTGAAGCTTTCTTT	CASTTLMNTEAFF
TRBV20-1	-	TRBJ2-1	many	TGCAGTGCTAGTGATAGGATTCACGGGTGGCAGTTCTTC	CSASDRIHGWQFF
TRBV27	TRBD1	TRBJ1-4	many	TGTGCCAGCAGTTTAAAAGGGGGCACTGAAAAACTGTTTTTT	CASSLKGGTEKLFF
TRBV3-1	-	TRBJ2-1	-	TGTGCCAGCAGCCAACGACAGGATGAGCAGTTCTTC	CASSQRQDEQFF
TRBV12-3/TRBV12-4	TRBD2	TRBJ2-7	once	TGTGCCAGCAGTTTACTGGGACTAGCGGTCTACGAGCAGTACTTC	CASSLLGLAVYEQYF
TRBV15	TRBD1	TRBJ1-3	many	TGTGCCACCAGCCCCCCTGGGACAGGGGCTAGAAACACCATATATTTT	CATSPPGTGARNTIYF
TRBV7-3	TRBD1	TRBJ2-7	-	TGTGCCAGCAGCCCAGCCGGGACAGGGGGACAGAACGAGCAGTACTTC	CASSPAGTGGQNEQYF
TRBV11-3	TRBD2	TRBJ2-7	many	TGTGCCAGCAGCTCCGGACTAGCGGGAAGCGAGCAGTACTTC	CASSSGLAGSEQYF
TRBV7-9	TRBD2	TRBJ2-5	-	TGTGCCAGCAGTCGGAGTAGCGGGAGGTTCCAAGAGACCCAGTACTTC	CASSRSSGRFQETQYF
TRBV12-3/TRBV12-4	-	TRBJ1-1	-	TGTGCCAGCAGTTTACAATTGAACACTGAAGCTCTCTTT	CASSLQLNTEALF
TRBV10-2	TRBD1	TRBJ1-1	-	TGCGCCAGCAGTGAGTCGTCAGGGGGCACTGAAGCTTTCTTT	CASSESSGGTEAFF
TRBV5-1	-	TRBJ2-5	many	TGCGCCAGCAGCTTGATGGGACAACAAAGCGGTCAAGAGACCCAGTACTTC	CASSLMGQQSGQETQYF
TRBV12-3/TRBV12-4	TRBD2	TRBJ2-1	many	TGTGCCAGCAGCGGTAGGACTAGCGGGGGACCCTACAATGAGCAGTTCTTC	CASSGRTSGGPYNEQFF
TRBV6-4	TRBD1	TRBJ1-6	-	TGTGCCAGCAGCACAGGGGAAGATAATTCACCCCTCCACTTT	CASSTGEDNSPLHF
TRBV19	TRBD1	TRBJ2-2	-	TGTGCCAGTAGTATGACAGGGTTGTTCGGGGAGCTGTTTTTT	CASSMTGLFGELFF
TRBV5-1	TRBD1	TRBJ1-2	-	TGCGCCAGCAGCTTGGCCGGTGACAGGGTCTATGGCTACACCTTC	CASSLAGDRVYGYTF
TRBV12-3/TRBV12-4	-	TRBJ1-1	many	TGTGCCAGCAGCTTGCACACTGAAGCTTTCTTT	CASSLHTEAFF
TRBV27	-	TRBJ1-5	many	TGTGCCAGCAGAGACGGACACATGAATCAGCCCCAGCATTTT	CASRDGHMNQPQHF
TRBV30	TRBD1	TRBJ1-1	-	TGTGCCTGGAGTTTAGGACAGGGGGTACAGGACGCTTTCTTT	CAWSLGQGVQDAFF